This TCR beta chain was found in a study of T cell repertoires in cytomegalovirus infection. Turning to the study itself: Both CMV infection and a matching HLA type were indicated by public TCR beta signatures.

The CDR3 spans 11 residues. Trimming took 5 bases from V and 9 from J, leaving 8 bases between them. Per germline, CDR1 SNHLY and CDR2 FYNNEI. Study outcomes and limitations: There were HLA-C-restricted CMV-specific TCR beta clonotypes dominating the ex vivo response.

MiXCR was run by TCRdb on the reads, yielding one entry per CDR3 protein. The profile covers 600,000 to 800,000 distinct CDR3 sequences, with roughly a quarter appearing a single time and approximately 8% taken by the ten largest. Comment on this clonotype: The antigen remains unidentified.

The genes are TRBV2 and TRBJ2-1; perhaps TRBD1 as D (5 bases). The receptor comes from a human donor in good health (CMV status not recorded). Some clones in this sample may be carry-over from other donors' samples. Input material: CD8+ T cells from PBMCs. CDR3 sequence: CASSLQGEQFF. DNA of the CDR3: TGTGCCAGCAGTCTCCAGGGTGAGCAGTTCTTC.